This is a list of T cell receptor beta chains from one sample in a study of shared clonotypes between healthy human individuals. Libraries were prepared by immunoSEQ multiplex PCR; TCRdb keeps only in-frame clonotypes and omits some of them. This table holds roughly 2 million clones, 85% to 95% found once. The sequencing sample was made of naive CD4+ T cells sorted from blood. The receptors stem from a man between 18 and 29 years old in good health. CDR3s include the opening cysteine and the closing phenylalanine or tryptophan. D genes are given only for firm matches. Expanded clones are given a class, and other clones once, few, many or no size at all.

V gene: TRBV5-4
clone size: .
J gene: TRBJ2-2
D gene: .
CDR3 DNA: TGTGCCAGCAGCTTGGACGGGGGCGAGGGCGGGGAGCTGTTTTTT
CDR3 protein: CASSLDGGEGGELFF

V gene: TRBV5-3
clone size: .
J gene: TRBJ2-3
D gene: .
CDR3 DNA: TGTGCCCACCCCAGCGGAGGCACAGATACGCAGTATTTT
CDR3 protein: CAHPSGGTDTQYF

V gene: TRBV19
clone size: .
J gene: TRBJ1-2
D gene: .
CDR3 DNA: TGTGCCAGTAGTTTGGGGAATGGCTACACCTTC
CDR3 protein: CASSLGNGYTF

V gene: TRBV18
clone size: .
J gene: TRBJ2-2
D gene: TRBD1
CDR3 DNA: TGTGCCAGCTCACCACAAAGACAGGGGACCGGGGAGCTGTTTTTT
CDR3 protein: CASSPQRQGTGELFF

V gene: TRBV11-2
clone size: .
J gene: TRBJ2-3
D gene: TRBD2
CDR3 DNA: TGTGCCAGCAGTCAGACTAGCGGTACGCAGTATTTT
CDR3 protein: CASSQTSGTQYF

V gene: TRBV12-5
clone size: .
J gene: TRBJ2-5
D gene: TRBD2
CDR3 DNA: TGTGCTAGTGGTTTGGGTACTAGCGGGGAAGAGACCCAGTACTTC
CDR3 protein: CASGLGTSGEETQYF

V gene: TRBV7-9
clone size: .
J gene: TRBJ2-1
D gene: TRBD2
CDR3 DNA: TGTGCCAGCAGCGTCGGGCTAGCGGGCTACGAGCAGTTCTTC
CDR3 protein: CASSVGLAGYEQFF

V gene: TRBV12-5
clone size: .
J gene: TRBJ2-3
D gene: .
CDR3 DNA: TGTGCTAGTGGTTTGCATAAGTCAGATACGCAGTATTTT
CDR3 protein: CASGLHKSDTQYF

V gene: TRBV10-3
clone size: .
J gene: TRBJ1-1
D gene: TRBD1
CDR3 DNA: TGTGCCACGACAACCGGGACAGCCTACACTGAAGCTTTCTTT
CDR3 protein: CATTTGTAYTEAFF

V gene: TRBV7-2
clone size: .
J gene: TRBJ1-2
D gene: TRBD1
CDR3 DNA: TGTGCCAGCAGCTTAGCGGGACAGCCCTATGGCTACACCTTC
CDR3 protein: CASSLAGQPYGYTF

V gene: TRBV10-2
clone size: .
J gene: TRBJ2-3
D gene: TRBD2
CDR3 DNA: TGCGCCAGCAGTGAGTCTAGCGCGGGGGGTACAGATACGCAGTATTTT
CDR3 protein: CASSESSAGGTDTQYF

V gene: TRBV19
clone size: .
J gene: TRBJ1-1
D gene: TRBD1
CDR3 DNA: TGTGCCAGTAGTTCGAGACAGGGGACCACTGAAGCTTTCTTT
CDR3 protein: CASSSRQGTTEAFF

V gene: TRBV6-5
clone size: .
J gene: TRBJ2-7
D gene: .
CDR3 DNA: TGTGCCAGCAGTTCCGCCCGGGACAACTACGAGCAGTACTTC
CDR3 protein: CASSSARDNYEQYF

V gene: TRBV7-8
clone size: .
J gene: TRBJ2-7
D gene: TRBD2
CDR3 DNA: TGTGCCAGCAGCTTCTCCTTGGCGGGAGCAATACACGAGCAGTACTTC
CDR3 protein: CASSFSLAGAIHEQYF

V gene: TRBV30
clone size: .
J gene: TRBJ1-6
D gene: TRBD1
CDR3 DNA: TGTGCCTGGAGTGTCCGGCAGGGGGCTTATTCACCCCTCCACTTT
CDR3 protein: CAWSVRQGAYSPLHF

V gene: TRBV7-2
clone size: .
J gene: TRBJ1-3
D gene: TRBD1
CDR3 DNA: TGTGCCAGCAGCCTGTCGACAGGGAGAAACACCATATATTTT
CDR3 protein: CASSLSTGRNTIYF

V gene: TRBV11-3
clone size: .
J gene: TRBJ2-7
D gene: .
CDR3 DNA: TGTGCCAGCAGCTTAGGAGGCACGGGCTACGAGCAGTACTTC
CDR3 protein: CASSLGGTGYEQYF

V gene: TRBV12-5
clone size: .
J gene: TRBJ2-7
D gene: .
CDR3 DNA: TGTGCTAGTGGTTTGAATCCAGTCACCTACGAGCAGTACTTC
CDR3 protein: CASGLNPVTYEQYF

V gene: TRBV7-2
clone size: .
J gene: TRBJ2-2
D gene: .
CDR3 DNA: TGTGCCAGCAGCTTTAGACTAGTTCTTGACGGGGAGCTGTTTTTT
CDR3 protein: CASSFRLVLDGELFF

V gene: TRBV20-1
clone size: once
J gene: TRBJ2-5
D gene: .
CDR3 DNA: TGCAGTGCGAGGGGGTGGGAGACCCAGTACTTC
CDR3 protein: CSARGWETQYF

V gene: TRBV19
clone size: .
J gene: TRBJ1-6
D gene: .
CDR3 DNA: TGTGCCAGTAGTATAGGACAGATAACTAATTCACCCCTCCACTTT
CDR3 protein: CASSIGQITNSPLHF

V gene: TRBV19
clone size: .
J gene: TRBJ2-5
D gene: TRBD2
CDR3 DNA: TGTGCCAGTAGTGGACCTAGCGGGGGGGTCGAAGAGACCCAGTACTTC
CDR3 protein: CASSGPSGGVEETQYF

V gene: TRBV25-1
clone size: few
J gene: TRBJ1-6
D gene: .
CDR3 DNA: TGTGCCAGCAGCTCCAAAGGGGAAGGCCTCCACTTT
CDR3 protein: CASSSKGEGLHF

V gene: TRBV7-9
clone size: .
J gene: TRBJ2-7
D gene: .
CDR3 DNA: TGTGCCAGCAGCTTCTTTCCCTCCCAATACGAGCAGTACTTC
CDR3 protein: CASSFFPSQYEQYF

V gene: TRBV6-1
clone size: .
J gene: TRBJ2-1
D gene: .
CDR3 DNA: TGTGCCAGCAGTGACCTGGGGTCTTTGGGGGATGAGCAGTTCTTC
CDR3 protein: CASSDLGSLGDEQFF

V gene: TRBV5-6
clone size: .
J gene: TRBJ1-3
D gene: TRBD1
CDR3 DNA: TGTGCCAGCAGCTTAGGGACAGCCTCTGGAAACACCATATATTTT
CDR3 protein: CASSLGTASGNTIYF

V gene: TRBV5-1
clone size: .
J gene: TRBJ2-5
D gene: TRBD1
CDR3 DNA: TGCGCCAGCAGCTCGACAGGGGTTGAAGAGACCCAGTACTTC
CDR3 protein: CASSSTGVEETQYF

V gene: TRBV5-1
clone size: .
J gene: TRBJ1-5
D gene: TRBD1
CDR3 DNA: TGCGCCAGCAGCCTGGAGAGGACAGGGGGCGGGAATACCAATCAGCCCCAGCATTTT
CDR3 protein: CASSLERTGGGNTNQPQHF

V gene: TRBV28
clone size: .
J gene: TRBJ1-2
D gene: .
CDR3 DNA: TGTGCCAGCAGAAAACCGGGGGGAGGCTATGGCTACACCTTC
CDR3 protein: CASRKPGGGYGYTF

V gene: TRBV19
clone size: .
J gene: TRBJ2-2
D gene: .
CDR3 DNA: TGTGCCAGTAGTATAGCAGGGTCGAACACCGGGGAGCTGTTTTTT
CDR3 protein: CASSIAGSNTGELFF

V gene: TRBV10-3
clone size: .
J gene: TRBJ1-2
D gene: .
CDR3 DNA: TGTGCCATCAGTGAGTCGAGGGAATCTGGCTACACCTTC
CDR3 protein: CAISESRESGYTF

V gene: TRBV7-8
clone size: .
J gene: TRBJ1-1
D gene: TRBD1
CDR3 DNA: TGTGCCAGCAGCTCGGGACAGATGAACACTGAAGCTTTCTTT
CDR3 protein: CASSSGQMNTEAFF

V gene: TRBV29-1
clone size: .
J gene: TRBJ2-7
D gene: TRBD1
CDR3 DNA: TGCAGCGTTGAGATACAGGGGAGCTACGAGCAGTACTTC
CDR3 protein: CSVEIQGSYEQYF

V gene: TRBV7-2
clone size: .
J gene: TRBJ2-7
D gene: .
CDR3 DNA: TGTGCCAGCAGCTTTGAGACTAGGTACTACGAGCAGTACTTC
CDR3 protein: CASSFETRYYEQYF

V gene: TRBV29-1
clone size: .
J gene: TRBJ1-1
D gene: .
CDR3 DNA: TGCAGCGTTGAAAATCCGACGGGGGAGGGCACTGAAGCTTTCTTT
CDR3 protein: CSVENPTGEGTEAFF

V gene: TRBV13
clone size: .
J gene: TRBJ1-1
D gene: .
CDR3 DNA: TGTGCCAGCAGCTTACAGGGTACCGCTGAAGCTTTCTTT
CDR3 protein: CASSLQGTAEAFF

V gene: TRBV19
clone size: .
J gene: TRBJ1-6
D gene: .
CDR3 DNA: TGTGCCAGTAGTACCGGTACCTATAATTCACCCCTCCACTTT
CDR3 protein: CASSTGTYNSPLHF

V gene: TRBV20-1
clone size: few
J gene: TRBJ2-7
D gene: .
CDR3 DNA: TGCAGTGCTAGTGACTCCTACGAGCAGTACTTC
CDR3 protein: CSASDSYEQYF

V gene: TRBV5-1
clone size: .
J gene: TRBJ2-7
D gene: .
CDR3 DNA: TGCGCCAGCAGCGGGGACAACTCCTACGAGCAGTACTTC
CDR3 protein: CASSGDNSYEQYF

V gene: TRBV11-2
clone size: .
J gene: TRBJ2-3
D gene: TRBD2
CDR3 DNA: TGTGCCAGCAGCTTAACTAGCGGGGGGGCTAGGGTGACAGATACGCAGTATTTT
CDR3 protein: CASSLTSGGARVTDTQYF

V gene: TRBV6-6
clone size: once
J gene: TRBJ1-2
D gene: .
CDR3 DNA: TGTGCCAGCAGCTCCGGACAACTACCTAACTATGGCTACACCTTC
CDR3 protein: CASSSGQLPNYGYTF

V gene: TRBV2
clone size: few
J gene: TRBJ2-5
D gene: .
CDR3 DNA: TGTGCCAGCAGCAGGGAGACCCAGTACTTC
CDR3 protein: CASSRETQYF

V gene: TRBV11-2
clone size: once
J gene: TRBJ2-2
D gene: .
CDR3 DNA: TGTGCCAGCAGTTCTTATAGGGGACAAGCGAACACCGGGGAGCTGTTTTTT
CDR3 protein: CASSSYRGQANTGELFF

V gene: TRBV18
clone size: once
J gene: TRBJ1-2
D gene: .
CDR3 DNA: TGTGCCAGCTCACCAGGGCAGGCCATTAACTATGGCTACACCTTC
CDR3 protein: CASSPGQAINYGYTF

V gene: TRBV27
clone size: .
J gene: TRBJ2-2
D gene: TRBD1
CDR3 DNA: TGTGCCAGCAGTTTACTGAGACAGGGGGCAAACGGGGAGCTGTTTTTT
CDR3 protein: CASSLLRQGANGELFF

V gene: TRBV7-6
clone size: .
J gene: TRBJ2-7
D gene: .
CDR3 DNA: TGTGCCAGCAGCTTAGGGGGGGTCGAGCAGTACTTC
CDR3 protein: CASSLGGVEQYF

V gene: TRBV10-3
clone size: .
J gene: TRBJ2-7
D gene: .
CDR3 DNA: TGTGCCACCACAGACACCGGGACGACGGGCGAGCAGTACTTC
CDR3 protein: CATTDTGTTGEQYF

V gene: TRBV5-1
clone size: .
J gene: TRBJ2-7
D gene: .
CDR3 DNA: TGCGCCAGCAGGATAGGACAGACCTACGAGCAGTACTTC
CDR3 protein: CASRIGQTYEQYF

V gene: TRBV19
clone size: .
J gene: TRBJ2-7
D gene: TRBD1
CDR3 DNA: TGTGCCAGTAGTAGAATACCGGGACAGGGTTCCGAGCAGTACTTC
CDR3 protein: CASSRIPGQGSEQYF

V gene: TRBV15
clone size: many
J gene: TRBJ2-7
D gene: .
CDR3 DNA: TGTGCCACCAGCAGAAAGACTCGTGCTTTC
CDR3 protein: CATSRKTRAF

V gene: TRBV30
clone size: .
J gene: TRBJ2-6
D gene: .
CDR3 DNA: TGTGCCTGGGGCTCTGGGGCCAACGTCCTGACTTTC
CDR3 protein: CAWGSGANVLTF

V gene: TRBV5-4
clone size: .
J gene: TRBJ2-7
D gene: TRBD2
CDR3 DNA: TGTGCCAGCAGCTTGGAGTCTAGCGGGGCCCACGAGCAGTACTTC
CDR3 protein: CASSLESSGAHEQYF

V gene: TRBV2
clone size: .
J gene: TRBJ2-5
D gene: .
CDR3 DNA: TGTGCCAGCAGCCGGGACTACCAAGAGACCCAGTACTTC
CDR3 protein: CASSRDYQETQYF

V gene: TRBV6-1
clone size: .
J gene: TRBJ2-5
D gene: .
CDR3 DNA: TGTGCCAGCAGTGAAGCAGGGGTAGAAGAGACCCAGTACTTC
CDR3 protein: CASSEAGVEETQYF

V gene: TRBV6-5
clone size: .
J gene: TRBJ1-6
D gene: .
CDR3 DNA: TGTGCCAGCAGTTTCCGCAGGGATTCACCCCTCCACTTT
CDR3 protein: CASSFRRDSPLHF